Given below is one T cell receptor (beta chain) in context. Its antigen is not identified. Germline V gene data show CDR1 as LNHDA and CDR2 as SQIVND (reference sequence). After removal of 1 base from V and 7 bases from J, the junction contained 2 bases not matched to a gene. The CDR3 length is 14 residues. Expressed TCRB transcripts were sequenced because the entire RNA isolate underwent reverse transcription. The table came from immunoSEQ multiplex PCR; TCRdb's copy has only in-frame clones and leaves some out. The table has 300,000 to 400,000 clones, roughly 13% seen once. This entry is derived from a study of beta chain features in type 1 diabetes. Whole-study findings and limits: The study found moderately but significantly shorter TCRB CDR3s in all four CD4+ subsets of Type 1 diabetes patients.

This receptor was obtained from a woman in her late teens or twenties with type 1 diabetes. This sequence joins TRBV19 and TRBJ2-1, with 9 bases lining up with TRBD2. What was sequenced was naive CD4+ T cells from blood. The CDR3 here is CASSIGLADNEQFF. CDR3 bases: TGTGCCAGTAGTATAGGACTAGCGGATAATGAGCAGTTCTTC.